One sample yielded the 30 T cell receptor beta chains listed below, sequenced in a study of T-cell reconstitution after alpha-beta-depleted transplantation in children (dated by TCRdb to 2016 to 2017). The sample's treatment or condition label is to be understood as: allogeneic hematopoietic cell transplantation with graft depleted of TCRalphabeta T cells and CD19 B cells. The library was prepared using PCR. TCRdb names Illumina HiSeq 2500 as the instrument used. To normalize quantification of the TCRbeta repertoire, the TCR libraries were built with molecular barcoding that relied on unique molecular identifiers. TCRdb ran its own pipeline on the public reads, namely fastp trimming at Q25 and MiXCR clone calling, and kept in-frame beta chains. CDR3 protein sequences are deduplicated, and each keeps its most common genes and DNA. Present in this sample are under 450,000 distinct CDR3 sequences, roughly 16% of which were seen just once. The ten top clones hold over 25% of the sample.

The sample in question was PBMCs, mostly from graft donor cells, obtained 360 days after TCRalphabeta/CD19-depleted stem cell transplant. These TCRs come from a boy under three years old who had a stem cell transplant for Wiskott-Aldrich syndrome, so the T cells may come from the graft donor.

This clonotype was seen more than once but under ten times. The chain has TRBV6-1 and TRBJ1-5; D is uncertain. The CDR3 runs 14 residues. V lost 7 bases and J 4 bases, leaving 14 bases between the germline ends. Germline assignment: CDR1 MNHNS and CDR2 SASEGT. The CDR3, as DNA: TGTGCCAGCATGAGGGCGGGGAGGAATCAGCCCCAGCATTTT. Translation: CASMRAGRNQPQHF.

This clonotype was observed a few times. The chain links TRBV29-1 to TRBJ2-1; 8 positions match TRBD2. CDR3 length: 16 amino acids. Per germline, CDR1 SQVTM and CDR2 ANQGSEA. Trimming removed 5 bases from V and 0 bases from J; junction bases left unmatched: 9. The chain's CDR3 is CSVTGGLFISYNEQFF. The CDR3 bases are TGCAGCGTTACGGGGGGGCTTTTTATCTCCTACAATGAGCAGTTCTTC.

The chain is built from TRBV7-9 and TRBJ1-1; possibly TRBD1 for D (5 bases). Per the germline V gene, CDR1 is SEHNR and CDR2 is FQNEAQ (reference sequence). The CDR3 is made up of 11 amino acids. Trimming took 4 bases from V and 10 from J, leaving 10 bases between them. CDR3 amino acids: CASSSGRRAFF. The DNA for the CDR3 is TGTGCCAGCAGCTCGGGACGGAGAGCTTTCTTT.

CDR3 in DNA: TGTGCCAGCAGCTTACGGGGGACTAGCGGGATAGCCACAGATACGCAGTATTTT. Amino acids: CASSLRGTSGIATDTQYF. This sequence joins TRBV7-6 and TRBJ2-3, with 13 bases that match TRBD2. Germline V CDR1 and CDR2: SGHVS, FNYEAQ. CDR3 length: 18 residues. The ends lost 2 bases at V and 2 bases at J; junction bases unmatched: 7.

This clonotype was observed a few times. The V call is TRBV28, the J call TRBJ1-1, with no clear D. CDR3 length equals 11 residues. CDR1 MDHEN and CDR2 SYDVKM come from the germline V gene. V lost 3 bases, J lost 7 bases, and 6 bases lay in between. CDR3 sequence: CASSLMLEAFF. The CDR3 nucleotides are TGTGCCAGCAGTTTGATGCTTGAAGCTTTCTTT.

The chain combines TRBV7-9 with TRBJ2-5; 7 nucleotides line up with TRBD1. Germline V CDR1 and CDR2: SEHNR, FQNEAQ (reference sequence). The CDR3 has 14 amino acids. The junction had 6 bases not matched to a gene; V was cut back by 3 bases and J by 5 bases. The chain's CDR3 is CASSFRGFRETQYF. The CDR3 DNA reads TGTGCCAGCAGCTTCAGGGGGTTCCGGGAGACCCAGTACTTC.

In this sample, this clonotype turned up a few times. The CDR3 reads CASSLVVGHTIETQYF. The CDR3 bases are TGTGCCAGCAGCTTAGTAGTGGGACATACCATAGAGACCCAGTACTTC. This rearrangement joins TRBV7-2 to TRBJ2-5; a weak D match, TRBD1 (6 bases). V lost 1 base and J 4 bases, leaving 16 bases between the germline ends. Germline V gene lookup returns CDR1 SGHTA and CDR2 FQGNSA. This CDR3 comprises 16 residues. The full variable domain, with the rest looked up from reference TRBV7-2 and TRBJ2-5, is GAGVSQSPSNKVTEKGKDVELRCDPISGHTALYWYRQSLGQGLEFLIYFQGNSAPDKSGLPSDRFSAERTGGSVSTLTIQRTQQEDSAVYLCASSLVVGHTIETQYFGPGTRLLVL.

This clonotype was counted between two and nine times. This chain links TRBV12-3 or TRBV12-4 with TRBJ2-7; the D is unclear. The V end lost 5 bases, the J end lost 1 base, and 18 bases lay between the germline ends. This CDR3 has 16 residues. The CDR3 reads CASSLLACCSSYEQYF. CDR3 nucleotide sequence: TGTGCCAGCAGTCTACTCGCTTGTTGTTCGTCCTACGAGCAGTACTTC.

By proportion, this clonotype is medium-sized. This sequence joins TRBV12-3 or TRBV12-4 and TRBJ2-7, with 9 bases fitting TRBD2. Germline trimming cut 2 bases from V and 2 bases from J; bases unmatched to any gene: 7. CDR3 size: 16 residues. The CDR3 DNA is TGTGCCAGCAGTTTATTAAGGGCGGGAGGGCCCTACGAGCAGTACTTC. It encodes CASSLLRAGGPYEQYF.

The chain uses TRBV5-1 and TRBJ2-7, with D unresolved. In germline, CDR1 is SGHRS, CDR2 YFSETQ. This CDR3 region has 12 residues. V gave up 4 bases and J gave up 3 bases, with 8 bases separating them. Here the CDR3 reads CASSPPFYEQYF. The CDR3 DNA reads TGCGCCAGCAGCCCCCCTTTCTACGAGCAGTACTTC.

The CDR3 is CASRQTATDTQYF. CDR3 nucleotide sequence: TGTGCCAGCAGACAAACCGCAACAGATACGCAGTATTTT. The rearrangement joins TRBV6-2 or TRBV6-3 to TRBJ2-3; D unclear. V shed 6 bases and J shed 3 bases, with 10 bases lying between them. Germline values: CDR1 MNHEY, CDR2 SVGEGT. The CDR3 contains 13 residues.

The chain joins TRBV5-1 to TRBJ2-1; 7 bases are shared with TRBD2. Germline lookup yields CDR1 SGHRS and CDR2 YFSETQ. This CDR3 has 14 amino acids. V lost 5 bases to trimming and J lost 6 bases; unmatched junction nucleotides: 8. The CDR3 coding sequence is TGCGCCAGCAGTCCCGGGGGGAGCCCCAATGAGCAGTTCTTC. Residues: CASSPGGSPNEQFF.

This clonotype has a count of ten or more. The genes are TRBV20-1 and TRBJ2-3; no clear D. Per germline, CDR1 DFQATT and CDR2 SNEGSKA (reference sequence). The germline V and J ends were trimmed by 0 bases and 1 base, with 8 bases remaining between them. The CDR3 loop spans 14 amino acids. The CDR3 spells CSARDIRGTDTQYF. CDR3 in DNA: TGCAGTGCTAGAGACATCCGGGGCACAGATACGCAGTATTTT.

The V call is TRBV9, the J call TRBJ1-1; no definite D call. The CDR3 is 14 residues long. Trimming cost V 1 base and J 2 bases, with 9 bases left between them. From germline, CDR1 is SGDLS and CDR2 YYNGEE. The CDR3 region is CASSVSSRNTEAFF. CDR3 bases: TGTGCCAGCAGCGTATCATCCAGAAACACTGAAGCTTTCTTT.

This chain joins TRBV5-1 and TRBJ2-1; D remains unclear. Deletions cut 3 bases from V and 7 bases from J, with 11 bases between. Germline lookup yields CDR1 SGHRS and CDR2 YFSETQ. The CDR3 totals 13 residues. CDR3: CASSSPSVNEQFF. CDR3 in DNA: TGCGCCAGCAGCTCCCCTTCAGTAAATGAGCAGTTCTTC.

The chain recombines TRBV10-3 with TRBJ1-5; D not resolved. V shed 0 bases and J shed 5 bases, with 17 bases lying between them. The germline V gene has CDR1 ENHRY and CDR2 SYGVKD. The CDR3 extends over 17 amino acids. As DNA, the CDR3 is TGTGCCATCAGTGAGTCACCCTTTACCCAAAGGGATCAGCCCCAGCATTTT. This translates into CAISESPFTQRDQPQHF.

The V call is TRBV5-1, the J call TRBJ2-5; D gene ambiguous. Trimming removed 1 base at V and 2 bases at J, with 15 bases between. CDR1 and CDR2 from the germline V gene are SGHRS and YFSETQ. The length of the CDR3 is 16 residues. The CDR3 DNA is TGCGCCAGCAGCTTGTACCCCACGACGATACAAGAGACCCAGTACTTC. Translation gives CASSLYPTTIQETQYF.

This clonotype showed up just a few times. The chain recombines TRBV20-1 with TRBJ2-1; 13 bases are a match to TRBD2. This CDR3 has 19 residues. Germline CDR1 reads DFQATT; CDR2 reads SNEGSKA (reference sequence). V dropped 0 bases and J dropped 6; count of bases not matched to a gene: 14. The CDR3 spells CSARDLKLAGGPGSNEQFF. In DNA, the CDR3 is TGCAGTGCTAGAGATCTAAAACTAGCGGGAGGGCCCGGAAGCAATGAGCAGTTCTTC.

The chain recombines TRBV4-1 with TRBJ2-1, with 7 positions matching TRBD1. This CDR3 has 17 residues. The V gene end was trimmed by 4 bases and the J gene end by 6 bases; junction bases not matched to a gene: 15. Germline V gene sequence: CDR1 MGHRA, CDR2 YSYEKL. In nucleotides, the CDR3 is TGCGCCAGCAGCCGCTATCCGGACAGGCCAAAGGGCAATGAGCAGTTCTTC. It encodes CASSRYPDRPKGNEQFF.

This clonotype occurred a few times. The V and J genes are TRBV27 and TRBJ1-4; 7 nucleotides align to TRBD1. Germline loops: CDR1 MNHEY, CDR2 SMNVEV (reference sequence). The V segment lost 6 bases and the J segment 0 bases; nucleotides outside the gene matches: 16. CDR3 length equals 19 residues. The CDR3 DNA reads TGTGCCAGCAGCTCCGCAGCCCCGGGACAGTTTTCAACTAATGAAAAACTGTTTTTT. It specifies CASSSAAPGQFSTNEKLFF.

In this sample, this clonotype turned up a few times. This chain uses TRBV20-1 with TRBJ2-5, with TRBD2 matching 8 bases. Germline CDR1 and CDR2: DFQATT and SNEGSKA (reference sequence). The CDR3 length is 19 residues. V dropped 0 bases and J dropped 5; count of bases not matched to a gene: 20. The chain's CDR3 is CSARDLRSLGRAVFETQYF. The CDR3 coding sequence is TGCAGTGCTAGAGATCTCCGTAGTCTCGGGAGGGCCGTTTTTGAGACCCAGTACTTC.

The chain joins TRBV4-1 to TRBJ2-5; D is unresolved. CDR1 is MGHRA, CDR2 YSYEKL, per germline. The CDR3 spans 11 residues. Trimming removed 8 bases at V and 9 bases at J, with 13 bases between. CDR3 sequence: CASGVLGAQYF. The CDR3 coding sequence is TGCGCCAGCGGGGTTCTTGGCGCCCAGTACTTC.

There are a few counts of this clonotype. CDR3 nucleotides: TGTGCCATCAGTCCTCGGGGGGATGAGCAGTTCTTC. Amino acids: CAISPRGDEQFF. V and J are TRBV10-3 and TRBJ2-1; 7 nucleotides align to TRBD2. The CDR3 is 12 residues long. Per germline, CDR1 ENHRY and CDR2 SYGVKD. Trimming took 5 bases from V and 8 from J; bases not matched to a gene: 3.

The V and J genes are TRBV5-5 and TRBJ2-5; 8 positions match TRBD1. V lost 4 bases, J lost 7 bases, and 9 bases stayed unmatched. This CDR3 has 14 amino acids. CDR1 and CDR2 (germline): SGHKS, YYEKEE (reference sequence). DNA for the CDR3: TGTGCCAGCAGCCGGGACAGGCCTTCAGGGACCCAGTACTTC. Encoded protein: CASSRDRPSGTQYF.

The V and J genes are TRBV5-1 and TRBJ2-7, with unresolved D. The germline V gene encodes CDR1 SGHRS and CDR2 YFSETQ. This CDR3 contains 14 residues. Trimming stripped 3 bases from V and 2 bases from J, with 12 bases between. CDR3 in DNA: TGCGCCAGCAGCTACTCCCCGGACCCCTACGAGCAGTACTTC. Protein sequence: CASSYSPDPYEQYF. The full variable domain, in which reference TRBV5-1 and TRBJ2-7 provide the parts outside the CDR3, is KAGVTQTPRYLIKTRGQQVTLSCSPISGHRSVSWYQQTPGQGLQFLFEYFSETQRNKGNFPGRFSGRQFSNSRSEMNVSTLELGDSALYLCASSYSPDPYEQYFGPGTRLTVT.

The chain uses TRBV12-3 or TRBV12-4 and TRBJ2-7; D perhaps matches TRBD2 (5 bases). V was trimmed by 8 bases and J by 6 bases, leaving 17 bases between them. The CDR3 has 13 residues. CDR3 protein: CASWEYPMGEQYF. The CDR3 DNA reads as TGTGCCAGCTGGGAGTATCCGATGGGCGAGCAGTACTTC.

The V gene is TRBV29-1, the J gene TRBJ2-7; TRBD1 aligns across 9 bases. The V segment lost 4 bases and the J segment 3 bases; nucleotides outside the gene matches: 7. The germline V gene has CDR1 SQVTM and CDR2 ANQGSEA. CDR3 length equals 14 residues. DNA for the CDR3: TGCAGCGTTGGGTACGGGACAGGGCGCTACGAGCAGTACTTC. Residues: CSVGYGTGRYEQYF.

The gene calls are TRBV11-2 and TRBJ2-7; D tentatively reads TRBD1 or TRBD2 (5 bases each). This CDR3 is built from 14 residues. Germline assignment: CDR1 SGHAT and CDR2 FQNNGV. Trimming stripped 5 bases from V and 6 bases from J, with 17 bases between. DNA of the CDR3: TGTGCCAGCAGCAAAGGGACGTATGCGGGCGAGCAGTACTTC. Translating gives CASSKGTYAGEQYF.

The chain has TRBV7-2 and TRBJ2-3, with 12 bases fitting TRBD2. The J segment lost 5 bases and the V segment lost 5 bases, leaving 11 bases of the junction unmatched. In germline, CDR1 is SGHTA, CDR2 FQGNSA. The CDR3 sequence is 17 residues long. The CDR3, as DNA: TGTGCCAGCAGCCACAGGATGACTAGCGGGAGCGGAGATACGCAGTATTTT. Protein sequence: CASSHRMTSGSGDTQYF.

The CDR3 DNA is TGCGCCAGCAGCCAAGGGGGGGGCGGGACAGACTTCAATGAGCAGTTCTTC. It translates to CASSQGGGGTDFNEQFF. This chain connects TRBV4-1 to TRBJ2-1; D tentatively fits TRBD1 or TRBD2 (7 bases each). V dropped 1 base and J dropped 6 bases, with 19 bases sitting between them. The CDR3 loop spans 17 amino acids. Per the germline V gene, CDR1 is MGHRA and CDR2 is YSYEKL.